The 6 T cell receptor beta chains given below trace back to one sample, sequenced in a study of blood T cell repertoires in COVID-19. Clones were sequenced by immunoSEQ multiplex PCR, and TCRdb holds only the in-frame ones, with some missing. The sample yields around 400,000 clones, 70% to 90% seen once. The material sequenced was PBMCs or T cells enriched from blood (not recorded which). The origin of the receptors is a woman aged 18-29 years who had been exposed to COVID-19.

This sequence joins TRBV18 and TRBJ2-3, with 7 bases fitting TRBD1. CDR3 length: 14 residues. Germline lookup yields CDR1 KGHSH and CDR2 LQKENI. J gave up 6 bases and V 4 bases, and 7 bases lay outside the gene matches. This CDR3 is CASSHRGRDDTQYF. The CDR3 DNA follows: TGTGCCAGCTCACATAGGGGGCGCGATGATACGCAGTATTTT.

In nucleotides, the CDR3 is TGCGCCAGCAGCTTGTCTGCAGGAGGACATCAGCCCCAGCATTTT. It codes for CASSLSAGGHQPQHF. This rearrangement joins TRBV5-1 to TRBJ1-5; D is uncertain. Germline V lookup: CDR1 SGHRS, CDR2 YFSETQ. Between the trimmed V and J ends, which lost 1 base and 5 bases, there was a span of 13 bases. There are 15 residues in the CDR3.

Written as DNA, the CDR3 is TGTGCCAGCAGCTTTAGGACTAGCGGGGGGGCCCGTGGAGATACGCAGTATTTT. Its translation: CASSFRTSGGARGDTQYF. J is TRBJ2-3 and V is TRBV7-8; 15 bases fit TRBD2. The V and J ends lost 3 bases and 5 bases, in that order; junction bases with no gene match: 9. Germline CDR1 is SGHVS and CDR2 is FQNEAQ. This CDR3 is built from 18 residues.

The V and J genes are TRBV5-1 and TRBJ1-4; 8 nucleotides line up with TRBD1. Germline V gives CDR1 SGHRS, CDR2 YFSETQ. V was clipped by 0 bases and J by 7 bases; unmatched bases: 5. The CDR3 spans 15 residues. The CDR3 here is CASSLAPGGGEKLFF. The CDR3 bases are TGCGCCAGCAGCTTGGCCCCAGGGGGCGGTGAAAAACTGTTTTTT.

This chain joins TRBV12-3 or TRBV12-4 and TRBJ1-3, with D perhaps TRBD1 (5 bases). The CDR3 is 13 residues long. With 5 bases removed from V and 5 bases from J, the gap between germline ends came to 10 bases. The CDR3 loop is CASSPQGRNTIYF. DNA of the CDR3: TGTGCCAGCAGTCCTCAGGGTAGAAACACCATATATTTT.

The chain uses TRBV6-6 and TRBJ2-7; tentative D call: TRBD1 (6 bases). CDR3 length: 14 amino acids. Trimming cost V 5 bases and J 4 bases, with 15 bases left between them. Germline loops: CDR1 MNHNY, CDR2 SVGAGI (reference sequence). The chain's CDR3 is CASSKQGFGYEQYF. CDR3 in DNA: TGTGCCAGCAGTAAACAGGGTTTTGGGTACGAGCAGTACTTC.